The 11 T cell receptor beta chains below come from one sample, sequenced in a study of T cells in Graves' hyperthyroidism and ophthalmopathy. Amplified TCR beta CDR3 regions derived from RNA transcripts. HTBI primers were employed in a first-round RT-PCR of the TCR CDR3. TCRdb re-called the multiplex PCR reads with MiXCR, one entry per CDR3 protein. The sample carries 490,000 or so distinct CDR3 sequences, about 16% recorded once. The material sequenced was blood. Receptors originate from a woman younger than 45 with Graves' ophthalmopathy.

In its sample, this clonotype was seen a few times. The chain carries TRBV5-1 and TRBJ2-1, with 12 bases lining up with TRBD1. CDR3 size: 19 residues. The ends lost 5 bases at V and 0 bases at J; junction bases unmatched: 12. Germline V gene sequence: CDR1 SGHRS, CDR2 YFSETQ. Here the CDR3 reads CASRIGTGGSISSYNEQFF. The CDR3 DNA is TGCGCCAGCAGAATCGGGACAGGGGGCTCTATTTCCTCCTACAATGAGCAGTTCTTC.

This clonotype was detected many times. The chain has TRBV4-3 and TRBJ2-5; no reliable D call. The germline gives CDR1 LGHNA, CDR2 YSLEER. Between the trimmed V and J ends, which lost 0 bases and 4 bases, there was a span of 9 bases. This CDR3 has 14 amino acids. The CDR3 loop reads CASSQDLGLETQYF. CDR3 nucleotide sequence: TGCGCCAGCAGCCAAGATTTGGGCTTAGAGACCCAGTACTTC.

This clonotype appeared a few times. The chain couples TRBV2 to TRBJ2-5; D remains ambiguous. V was cut by 1 base and J by 0 bases, with 9 bases left in between. The CDR3 extends over 15 amino acids. Germline V gene sequence: CDR1 SNHLY, CDR2 FYNNEI. The DNA for the CDR3 is TGTGCCAGCAGTGAAGTAGCCCTGTACCAAGAGACCCAGTACTTC. This sequence encodes CASSEVALYQETQYF.

Only a few counts were recorded for this clonotype. The V gene is TRBV6-2 or TRBV6-3, the J gene TRBJ2-7; 7 bases are shared with TRBD2. The germline CDR1 and CDR2 sequences are MNHEY and SVGEGT. V dropped 6 bases and J dropped 2; count of bases not matched to a gene: 10. CDR3 length: 15 residues. The CDR3 loop reads CASRDYSGSTYEQYF. The CDR3 region has the DNA TGTGCCAGCAGGGACTATAGCGGGTCTACCTACGAGCAGTACTTC.

In the case of this clonotype: This clone may be a read error of a much larger clone one base away. The rearrangement uses TRBV5-1 and TRBJ2-7; maybe TRBD2 (6 bases). Germline lookup yields CDR1 SGHRS and CDR2 YFSETQ. This CDR3 spans 13 amino acids. This chain's CDR3 is CASSPRGTCEQYF. For the CDR3, the DNA is TGTGCCAGCAGCCCGCGGGGTACCTGCGAGCAGTACTTC.

This clonotype was counted at least ten times. The chain uses TRBV24-1 and TRBJ2-1; D not certain. This CDR3 comprises 13 residues. Deletions cut 3 bases from V and 9 bases from J, with 11 bases between. The germline V gene has CDR1 KGHDR and CDR2 SFDVKD. The CDR3: CATSDPGRREQFF. CDR3 sequence (DNA): TGTGCCACCAGTGATCCTGGGCGTCGTGAGCAGTTCTTC.

This clonotype has just a few counts. The chain recombines TRBV5-1 with TRBJ1-2; the D gene is possibly TRBD1 (5 bases). The CDR3 extends over 18 amino acids. From germline, CDR1 is SGHRS and CDR2 YFSETQ. The ends were cut back, 4 bases at V and 1 base at J, with 23 bases in the middle. CDR3 nucleotide sequence: TGCGCCAGCAGCCTAAACTATCCCACGGGACCTGTTAACTATGGCTACACCTTC. The encoded protein is CASSLNYPTGPVNYGYTF.

This sequence joins TRBV6-5 and TRBJ1-2; D possibly corresponds to TRBD1 (5 bases). Germline lookup yields CDR1 MNHEY and CDR2 SVGAGI. The V end was cut by 4 bases, the J end by 6 bases, with 12 bases between. CDR3 length: 13 residues. The chain's CDR3 is CASSSQGKNGYTF. CDR3 bases: TGTGCCAGCAGTTCTCAGGGAAAGAATGGCTACACCTTC.

This clonotype showed up many times. This rearrangement joins TRBV12-3 or TRBV12-4 to TRBJ2-7, with 9 bases aligning to TRBD1. J lost 2 bases, V lost 4 bases, and 18 bases had no gene match. This CDR3 is 19 amino acids long. The CDR3 bases are TGTGCCAGCAGTTCCACCGGGACAGGGCTCATTGGACTAACCTACGAGCAGTACTTC. This sequence encodes CASSSTGTGLIGLTYEQYF.

The V and J genes are TRBV5-6 and TRBJ1-6, with TRBD1 matching over 12 bases. The CDR3 is 17 amino acids. CDR1 is SGHDT, CDR2 YYEEEE, per germline. J gave up 7 bases and V 0 bases, and 5 bases lay outside the gene matches. The CDR3 nucleotides read TGTGCCAGCAGCTTGGACTTGGGACAGGGGGCGAATTCACCCCTCCACTTT. As protein: CASSLDLGQGANSPLHF. The entire variable domain, with the rest obtained from reference TRBV5-6 and TRBJ1-6, is as follows: DAGVTQSPTHLIKTRGQQVTLRCSPKSGHDTVSWYQQALGQGPQFIFQYYEEEERQRGNFPDRFSGHQFPNYSSELNVNALLLGDSALYLCASSLDLGQGANSPLHFGNGTRLTVT.

J is TRBJ2-7 and V is TRBV13; TRBD2 matches 13 bases. V was clipped by 2 bases and J by 5 bases; unmatched bases: 3. CDR3 size: 15 residues. Germline lookup yields CDR1 PRHDT and CDR2 FYEKMQ (reference sequence). CDR3 in DNA: TGTGCCAGCAGCTTATGGACTAGCGGGAGCCACGAGCAGTACTTC. It translates to CASSLWTSGSHEQYF.